A single sample gave rise to the 16 T cell receptor beta chains below, sequenced in a study of cytomegalovirus exposure and HLA in healthy donors. The PCR contained 60 Vbeta and 13 Jbeta primers. Some clones are missing from TCRdb's copy, which holds only in-frame ones; the method was immunoSEQ multiplex PCR. This sample contains more than 100,000 clones. The sample comprised PBMCs. The source is a man between 35 and 55 years old in good health and CMV-seronegative.

The chain is built from TRBV19 and TRBJ1-5, with D uncertain. The CDR3 totals 14 residues. Germline V gene sequence: CDR1 LNHDA, CDR2 SQIVND (reference sequence). The V gene lost 4 bases and the J gene lost 3 bases, with 10 bases spanning the gap. The CDR3 DNA is TGTGCCAGTAGTAGCAGGTCCCTCAATCAGCCCCAGCATTTT. It encodes CASSSRSLNQPQHF.

The chain couples TRBV6-1 to TRBJ1-5; D gene ambiguous. Deletions cut 3 bases from V and 2 bases from J, with 11 bases between. The germline V gene has CDR1 MNHNS and CDR2 SASEGT. The CDR3 length is 15 residues. In nucleotides, the CDR3 is TGTGCCAGCAGTGATCAGGAGGGAGGCAATCAGCCCCAGCATTTT. The encoded protein is CASSDQEGGNQPQHF.

The chain recombines TRBV10-3 with TRBJ2-3; 14 bases align to TRBD2. This CDR3 region has 19 residues. Germline V gene data show CDR1 as ENHRY and CDR2 as SYGVKD. V shed 2 bases and J 4 bases; nucleotides not matched to a gene: 11. The CDR3 DNA is TGTGCCATCAGTGAGCCTCCCGGGACTAGCGGGGGACCCGCAGATACGCAGTATTTT. Its translation: CAISEPPGTSGGPADTQYF.

This chain uses TRBV29-1 with TRBJ1-1; D ambiguous. Germline lookup yields CDR1 SQVTM and CDR2 ANQGSEA. Trimming shortened V by 2 bases and J by 5 bases, and 9 bases separated the two germline ends. The CDR3 loop spans 12 amino acids. The CDR3: CSVEKAGTEAFF. CDR3 DNA: TGCAGCGTTGAAAAGGCGGGGACTGAAGCTTTCTTT. Combining the CDR3 with reference TRBV29-1 and TRBJ1-1 gives the whole variable domain SAVISQKPSRDICQRGTSLTIQCQVDSQVTMMFWYRQQPGQSLTLIATANQGSEATYESGFVIDKFPISRPNLTFSTLTVSNMSPEDSSIYLCSVEKAGTEAFFGQGTRLTVV.

The chain carries TRBV10-3 and TRBJ2-2; 11 positions match TRBD2. This CDR3 is 15 amino acids long. Germline CDR1 reads ENHRY; CDR2 reads SYGVKD. V lost 3 bases, J lost 3 bases, and 0 bases stayed unmatched. CDR3 nucleotides: TGTGCCATCAGTGAACTAGCGGGGGACACCGGGGAGCTGTTTTTT. Translation gives CAISELAGDTGELFF.

The chain uses TRBV5-4 and TRBJ2-3, with D possibly matching TRBD2 (5 bases). Germline V gene data show CDR1 as SGHNT and CDR2 as YYREEE (reference sequence). The CDR3 totals 13 residues. V lost 4 bases and J lost 2, with 8 bases in between. The CDR3 reads CASSPGNTDTQYF. The CDR3 region has the DNA TGTGCCAGCAGCCCCGGGAACACAGATACGCAGTATTTT.

V is TRBV6-5 and J is TRBJ1-6; 7 bases match TRBD1. Germline-derived CDR1 and CDR2 are MNHEY and SVGAGI. The V gene end was trimmed by 6 bases and the J gene end by 12 bases; junction bases not matched to a gene: 11. The CDR3 runs to 14 residues. The CDR3 protein is CASSLRGPWGPLHF. Written as DNA, the CDR3 is TGTGCCAGCAGCTTGAGGGGGCCATGGGGACCCCTCCACTTT.

V and J are TRBV15 and TRBJ2-7; 11 bases align to TRBD2. V dropped 0 bases and J dropped 0; count of bases not matched to a gene: 7. The length of the CDR3 is 18 residues. Germline V gives CDR1 LNHNV, CDR2 YYDKDF (reference sequence). DNA for the CDR3: TGTGCCACCAGCAGAGATCGTAGCGGGGGGGTAACCTCCTACGAGCAGTACTTC. Its protein product is CATSRDRSGGVTSYEQYF.

CDR3 sequence reads: CASTFTRGPYEQYF. The DNA for the CDR3 is TGTGCCAGCACTTTTACCAGGGGGCCCTACGAGCAGTACTTC. V and J are TRBV6-6 and TRBJ2-7, with 8 nucleotides matching TRBD1. The V and J ends lost 7 bases and 2 bases, in that order; junction bases with no gene match: 7. The CDR3 runs to 14 residues. Germline CDR1 is MNHNY and CDR2 is SVGAGI (reference sequence).

V gene TRBV5-1 combines with J gene TRBJ2-3, with D tentatively TRBD1 (5 bases). This CDR3 contains 17 residues. Germline CDR1 is SGHRS and CDR2 is YFSETQ. Trimming took 4 bases from V and 2 from J, leaving 20 bases between them. In nucleotides, the CDR3 is TGCGCCAGCAGCGGGTCCTCGCGAAGGGGCCCCACAGATACGCAGTATTTT. Its translation is CASSGSSRRGPTDTQYF.

The genes are TRBV10-2 and TRBJ1-1, with 9 bases matching TRBD1. Trimming removed 8 bases from V and 1 base from J; junction bases left unmatched: 8. Per germline, CDR1 WSHSY and CDR2 SAAADI. There are 15 residues in the CDR3. As DNA, the CDR3 is TGCGCCAGCTTACAGGGGGCATGGGAGAACACTGAAGCTTTCTTT. The encoded protein is CASLQGAWENTEAFF.

The chain has TRBV11-2 and TRBJ2-7, with TRBD2 matching over 8 bases. The length of the CDR3 is 17 residues. Germline lookup yields CDR1 SGHAT and CDR2 FQNNGV. V lost 5 bases, J lost 0 bases, and 12 bases stayed unmatched. The CDR3 coding sequence is TGTGCCAGCAGCGACCCGGGACTAGGGGGAAGCTCCTACGAGCAGTACTTC. This sequence encodes CASSDPGLGGSSYEQYF.

The rearrangement joins TRBV6-5 to TRBJ2-7; 7 nucleotides align to TRBD1. Germline V CDR1 and CDR2: MNHEY, SVGAGI. The CDR3 sequence is 14 residues long. The V segment lost 6 bases and the J segment 4 bases; nucleotides outside the gene matches: 9. CDR3 loop: CASRDMGQTYEQYF. The DNA of the CDR3 is TGTGCCAGCAGGGATATGGGACAGACATACGAGCAGTACTTC.

The V call is TRBV4-3, the J call TRBJ2-1; 9 bases align to TRBD2. The length of the CDR3 is 14 residues. The germline CDR1 and CDR2 sequences are LGHNA and YSLEER. Losses at the gene ends were 0 bases for V and 9 bases for J; bases not matched to a gene: 3. CDR3 coding DNA: TGCGCCAGCAGCCAAGATGGAGCGGGGGGTGAGCAGTTCTTC. It is translated as CASSQDGAGGEQFF.

The chain is built from TRBV5-1 and TRBJ2-1; 7 nucleotides line up with TRBD2. Per germline, CDR1 SGHRS and CDR2 YFSETQ. This CDR3 is built from 15 residues. The ends lost 2 bases at V and 8 bases at J; junction bases unmatched: 10. CDR3 DNA sequence: TGCGCCAGCAGCTTCCTAAGCCTCCGGGGGGATGAGCAGTTCTTC. This sequence encodes CASSFLSLRGDEQFF.

This chain joins TRBV7-9 and TRBJ2-2; D unclear. CDR1 SEHNR and CDR2 FQNEAQ come from the germline V gene (reference sequence). The CDR3 sequence is 12 residues long. Trimming removed 4 bases at V and 4 bases at J, with 4 bases between. The CDR3 is CASSSLTGELFF. In DNA, the CDR3 is TGTGCCAGCAGCTCCCTCACCGGGGAGCTGTTTTTT.